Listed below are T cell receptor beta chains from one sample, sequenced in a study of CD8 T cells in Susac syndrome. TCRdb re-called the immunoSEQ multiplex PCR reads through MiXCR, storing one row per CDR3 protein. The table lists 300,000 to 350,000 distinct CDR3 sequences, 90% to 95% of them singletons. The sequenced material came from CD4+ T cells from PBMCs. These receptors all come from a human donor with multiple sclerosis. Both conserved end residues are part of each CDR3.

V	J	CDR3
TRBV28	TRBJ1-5	CASRSGGRGNQPQHF
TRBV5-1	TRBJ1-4	CASSLGQGEAEKLFF
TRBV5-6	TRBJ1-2	CASSFATVRAFGYTF
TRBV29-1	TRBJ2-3	CSGGLAGGPDTQYF
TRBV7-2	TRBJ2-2	CASSPEGRGNTGELFF
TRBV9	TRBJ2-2	CASSVGGGVTGELFF
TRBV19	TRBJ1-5	CASTHLGAGDQPQHF
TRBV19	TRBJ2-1	CASSIDLVAGGNEQFF
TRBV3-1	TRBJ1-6	CASSFSLQGINSPLHF
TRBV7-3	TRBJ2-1	CASSPRGASGRSEQFF
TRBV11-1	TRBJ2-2	CASSLARDRARSTGELFF
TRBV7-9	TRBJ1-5	CASSSRQGNQPQHF
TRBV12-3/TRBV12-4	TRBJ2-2	CASSLIRGRNTGELFF
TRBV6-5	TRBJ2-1	CASSRIAQNEQFF
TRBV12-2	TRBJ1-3	CASQTARNTIYF
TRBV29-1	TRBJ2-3	CSVDSGLDQYF
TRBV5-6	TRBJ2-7	CASSVLEYWRAKGTHEQYF
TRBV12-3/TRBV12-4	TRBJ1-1	CASTRVGWDTEAFF
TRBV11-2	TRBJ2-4	CASSLNPSENIQYF
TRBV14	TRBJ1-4	CASSQARGDEKLFF
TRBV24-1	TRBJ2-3	CATEAQHTDTQYF
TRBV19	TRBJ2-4	CASSLREGRDIQYF
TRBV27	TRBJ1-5	CASSSQVPGQGIGSNQPQHF
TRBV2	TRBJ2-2	CASSPLGPTGELFF
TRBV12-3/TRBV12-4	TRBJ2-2	CASTMGATLRRRELFF
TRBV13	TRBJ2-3	CASSPRLAGGTTDTQYF
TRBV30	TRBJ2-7	CAWSRGYEQYF